The 21 T cell receptor beta chains listed next were all sequenced from one sample in a study of blood T cell repertoires in COVID-19. Clones were sequenced by immunoSEQ multiplex PCR, and TCRdb holds only the in-frame ones, with some missing. Here the sample spans under 250,000 clones, approximately 89% being singletons. Material: peripheral blood. Receptors originate from a woman aged 60-75 years who had recovered from COVID-19.

As for this clone: The junction does not match germline at one end; this may be a read error. The V gene is TRBV7-7, the J gene TRBJ2-5, with 7 bases lining up with TRBD2. Germline CDR1 is SSHAT and CDR2 is FNYEAQ (reference sequence). The CDR3 is 15 residues long. CDR3 amino acids: CASSPARGGRETQYF. CDR3 nucleotide sequence: TGTGCTAGCAGCCCCGCTCGCGGGGGACGAGAGACCCAGTACTTC.

The chain carries TRBV4-3 and TRBJ2-7, with D perhaps TRBD2 (6 bases). The CDR3 spans 13 residues. Between the trimmed V and J ends, which lost 0 bases and 4 bases, there was a span of 7 bases. Germline lookup yields CDR1 LGHNA and CDR2 YSLEER. CDR3 DNA: TGCGCCAGCAGCCAAGAGGAGGGGTACGAGCAGTACTTC. Translating it yields CASSQEEGYEQYF.

V and J are TRBV21-1 and TRBJ2-7; no DNA check was done on the table's D call, TRBD1. TRBV21-1 is a pseudogene locus. The CDR3 length is 13 residues. CDR3 sequence (DNA): TGTGCCAGCAGCAAGGTACAGGGGGGAGAGCAGTACTTC. It yields the protein CASSKVQGGEQYF.

The chain couples TRBV5-1 to TRBJ2-5; 8 positions agree with TRBD1. CDR3 length equals 15 residues. V dropped 4 bases and J dropped 6; count of bases not matched to a gene: 11. The germline V gene has CDR1 SGHRS and CDR2 YFSETQ. This chain's CDR3 is CASSTLGQGAKTQYF. The DNA for the CDR3 is TGCGCCAGCAGCACCCTCGGGCAGGGGGCTAAGACCCAGTACTTC.

The chain carries TRBV28 and TRBJ2-2; 14 nucleotides agree with TRBD2. This CDR3 region has 19 residues. V lost 1 base, J lost 6 bases, and 10 bases stayed unmatched. CDR1 and CDR2 from the germline V gene are MDHEN and SYDVKM. Here the CDR3 reads CASSLLTSGGAYLAGELFF. The CDR3 DNA follows: TGTGCCAGCAGTTTATTGACTAGCGGGGGGGCCTATCTAGCCGGGGAGCTGTTTTTT. Full variable domain (outside the CDR3, taken from reference TRBV28 and TRBJ2-2): DVKVTQSSRYLVKRTGEKVFLECVQDMDHENMFWYRQDPGLGLRLIYFSYDVKMKEKGDIPEGYSVSREKKERFSLILESASTNQTSMYLCASSLLTSGGAYLAGELFFGEGSRLTVL.

V usage is TRBV7-2 and J usage is TRBJ1-2; a possible D gene is TRBD1 (5 bases). V was pared by 0 bases and J by 0 bases, with 8 bases between. Germline CDR1 and CDR2: SGHTA and FQGNSA. The CDR3 has 15 residues. The CDR3 coding sequence is TGTGCCAGCAGCTTAGCGAGACAGTCTAACTATGGCTACACCTTC. It yields the protein CASSLARQSNYGYTF.

V is TRBV19 and J is TRBJ2-7; D is undetermined. V was cut by 4 bases and J by 0 bases, with 7 bases left in between. The CDR3 has 13 residues. Germline V gives CDR1 LNHDA, CDR2 SQIVND (reference sequence). The CDR3 here is CASSSDISYEQYF. DNA for the CDR3: TGTGCCAGTAGTAGCGACATCTCCTACGAGCAGTACTTC.

The chain joins TRBV12-3 or TRBV12-4 to TRBJ1-2, with TRBD1 identical over 8 bases. CDR3 length: 13 amino acids. With V trimmed by 4 bases and J by 8 bases, 6 bases remained unmatched. Written as DNA, the CDR3 is TGTGCCAGCAGTTCCCAGGGGGCTAGGGGCTACACCTTC. It is translated as CASSSQGARGYTF.

The chain joins TRBV9 to TRBJ2-5; TRBD1 is a possible D gene (8 bases). The germline gives CDR1 SGDLS, CDR2 YYNGEE. With 3 bases removed from V and 4 bases from J, the gap between germline ends came to 19 bases. The CDR3 is 16 amino acids. The CDR3 coding sequence is TGTGCCAGCAGCGCCCCACAGGGGGGGGCCGGAGAGACCCAGTACTTC. Protein product: CASSAPQGGAGETQYF. Filled out from reference TRBV9 and TRBJ2-5, the complete variable domain reads DSGVTQTPKHLITATGQRVTLRCSPRSGDLSVYWYQQSLDQGLQFLIQYYNGEERAKGNILERFSAQQFPDLHSELNLSSLELGDSALYFCASSAPQGGAGETQYFGPGTRLLVL.

CDR3 amino acids: CASSPPGQRQNYGYTF. CDR3 coding DNA: TGTGCCAGCAGCCCGCCGGGACAGCGCCAAAACTATGGCTACACCTTC. The chain joins TRBV4-2 to TRBJ1-2, with 7 bases aligning to TRBD1. The V and J ends lost 4 bases and 2 bases, in that order; junction bases with no gene match: 10. CDR3 length: 16 amino acids. CDR1 is LGHNA and CDR2 is YNFKEQ in the germline V gene.

V and J are TRBV21-1 and TRBJ2-1; the D call of TRBD1 is as the table states it, not checked on the DNA. TRBV21-1 is a documented pseudogene. The CDR3 spans 16 residues. CDR3 bases: TGTGCCAGCAGCAAACTTAGACAGGAAAGGTACAATGAGCAGTTCTTC. It translates to CASSKLRQERYNEQFF.

The sample holds a few counts of this clone. This chain joins TRBV28 and TRBJ1-3; 11 nucleotides line up with TRBD1. The length of the CDR3 is 16 residues. Looked up from germline, CDR1 is MDHEN and CDR2 is SYDVKM. V was clipped by 4 bases and J by 0 bases; unmatched bases: 2. CDR3 coding DNA: TGTGCCAGCAGTTCCGGGACAGGGGGCTCTGGAAACACCATATATTTT. This translates into CASSSGTGGSGNTIYF.

About this clone itself: One end of the junction varies from germline; a read error may be responsible. The chain employs TRBV15 and TRBJ2-2; D may be TRBD1 (6 bases). The CDR3 has 12 amino acids. CDR1 and CDR2 (germline): LNHNV, YYDKDF (reference sequence). CDR3 nucleotides: TGTGCCACCAGCAGAGTCGCAGGGGTGCTGTTTTTT. This codes for CATSRVAGVLFF.

This clone has a count of ten or more. V and J are TRBV9 and TRBJ1-3, with 8 bases matching TRBD1. After removal of 2 bases from V and 0 bases from J, the junction contained 4 bases not matched to a gene. Per germline, CDR1 SGDLS and CDR2 YYNGEE. The CDR3 has 16 amino acids. CDR3 in DNA: TGTGCCAGCAGCGTGGACAGGGTCCACTCTGGAAACACCATATATTTT. Amino acid sequence: CASSVDRVHSGNTIYF.

This clone was found once. The V gene is TRBV3-1 (or the pseudogene TRBV3-2), the J gene TRBJ2-7; D unclear. Germline assignment: CDR1 LGHDT and CDR2 YNNKEL (reference sequence). There are 12 residues in the CDR3. Trimming shortened V by 1 base and J by 11 bases, and 12 bases separated the two germline ends. This CDR3 reads CASSQGLYAEYF. CDR3 in DNA: TGTGCCAGCAGCCAAGGCTTATACGCGGAGTACTTC.

V and J are TRBV7-2 and TRBJ2-7; TRBD1 might be the D (6 bases). Per germline, CDR1 SGHTA and CDR2 FQGNSA. The CDR3 is 15 amino acids. Trimming took off 5 bases at V and 0 bases at J, with 14 bases between the two ends. The CDR3 DNA reads as TGTGCCAGCAGCCCTCACAGACAGGCCTCCTACGAGCAGTACTTC. It yields the protein CASSPHRQASYEQYF. The full variable domain, with the rest looked up from reference TRBV7-2 and TRBJ2-7, is GAGVSQSPSNKVTEKGKDVELRCDPISGHTALYWYRQSLGQGLEFLIYFQGNSAPDKSGLPSDRFSAERTGGSVSTLTIQRTQQEDSAVYLCASSPHRQASYEQYFGPGTRLTVT.

This clone was seen only once. The V gene is TRBV5-4, the J gene TRBJ2-5, with a possible D match to TRBD2 (6 bases). The CDR3 is made up of 14 amino acids. In germline, CDR1 is SGHNT, CDR2 YYREEE (reference sequence). Trimming removed 1 base from V and 4 bases from J, with 11 bases in between. In DNA form, the CDR3 reads TGTGCCAGCAGCTTGACTGTCGGGGGAGAGACCCAGTACTTC. Its translation: CASSLTVGGETQYF.

This chain joins TRBV7-2 and TRBJ2-3; possibly TRBD1 for D (6 bases). V lost 5 bases and J lost 6, with 12 bases in between. CDR1 and CDR2 (germline): SGHTA, FQGNSA. The CDR3 length is 13 residues. The CDR3 sequence is CASSTGQPDTQYF. CDR3 nucleotides: TGTGCCAGCAGCACAGGACAGCCCGATACGCAGTATTTT.

This clone occurred once. J is TRBJ1-4 and V is TRBV7-9, with 7 bases lining up with TRBD1. J gave up 4 bases and V 1 base, and 6 bases lay outside the gene matches. Germline V CDR1 and CDR2: SEHNR, FQNEAQ (reference sequence). The CDR3 is made up of 16 amino acids. This CDR3 is CASSLGDRSHNEKLFF. CDR3 in DNA: TGTGCCAGCAGCTTAGGGGACAGAAGCCATAATGAAAAACTGTTTTTT.

The V gene is TRBV6-5, the J gene TRBJ2-5, with D perhaps TRBD1 (5 bases). This CDR3 comprises 14 residues. Deletions cut 7 bases from V and 2 bases from J, with 14 bases between. Germline V gives CDR1 MNHEY, CDR2 SVGAGI. In DNA, the CDR3 is TGTGCCAGCAAACCAATCGACAGACAAGAGACCCAGTACTTC. Protein: CASKPIDRQETQYF.

The chain carries TRBV27 and TRBJ1-2, with D unclear. Between the trimmed V and J ends, which lost 6 bases and 4 bases, there was a span of 18 bases. CDR1 MNHEY and CDR2 SMNVEV come from the germline V gene (reference sequence). The CDR3 length is 15 residues. The CDR3: CASRPVRGRFYGYTF. CDR3 coding DNA: TGTGCCAGCAGACCAGTAAGAGGAAGGTTCTATGGCTACACCTTC.